This T cell receptor beta chain appears in the sequencing data of a study of T cell responses to AZD1222 COVID-19 vaccine. Combined were second doses at about 4 or about 12 weeks. Study findings and constraints: An increase in Spike-specific TCR breadth and depth was observed after two AZD1222 doses. Repertoires were obtained only post-peak T cell response.

A note on this clone: Its antigen is not identified.

This table comes from immunoSEQ multiplex PCR, and its TCRdb copy is limited to in-frame clones, with some not included. Here the sample spans 140,000 to 150,000 clones, more than 70% being singletons. The TCR sequence derives from an adult who received the AZD1222 COVID-19 vaccine. Sequenced here: peripheral blood, sampled 28 days after the second AZD1222 dose.

The CDR3 here is CASSMQGLQSEPQHF. CDR3 DNA sequence: TGTGCCAGTAGTATGCAGGGGCTCCAATCAGAGCCCCAGCATTTT. This chain joins TRBV19 and TRBJ1-5; possible D gene TRBD1, 6 bases. Per the germline V gene, CDR1 is LNHDA and CDR2 is SQIVND (reference sequence). V dropped 3 bases and J dropped 8 bases, with 17 bases sitting between them. The CDR3 spans 15 residues.